This TCR beta chain was recovered during a study of spatial heterogeneity in lung cancer. Each CDR3 protein is one row after TCRdb ran MiXCR on the 5' RACE reads. The sample has some 87,000 distinct CDR3 sequences, roughly 10% seen once. Time point denoted: sample taken at primary tumor resection. Unsorted whole RNA from tumor, nontumor lung or frozen PBMC underwent sequencing. Germline assignment: CDR1 MDHEN and CDR2 SYDVKM. The V segment lost 6 bases and the J segment 0 bases; nucleotides outside the gene matches: 17. The CDR3 consists of 19 residues. The material was PBMCs, obtained at surgery. The source is a male donor with early-stage non-small cell lung cancer. This chain uses TRBV28 with TRBJ2-1, with 7 bases lining up with TRBD2. CDR3 loop: CASSRLQGGIGTSYNEQFF. As DNA, the CDR3 is TGTGCCAGCAGCCGACTTCAGGGAGGGATCGGGACCTCCTACAATGAGCAGTTCTTC.